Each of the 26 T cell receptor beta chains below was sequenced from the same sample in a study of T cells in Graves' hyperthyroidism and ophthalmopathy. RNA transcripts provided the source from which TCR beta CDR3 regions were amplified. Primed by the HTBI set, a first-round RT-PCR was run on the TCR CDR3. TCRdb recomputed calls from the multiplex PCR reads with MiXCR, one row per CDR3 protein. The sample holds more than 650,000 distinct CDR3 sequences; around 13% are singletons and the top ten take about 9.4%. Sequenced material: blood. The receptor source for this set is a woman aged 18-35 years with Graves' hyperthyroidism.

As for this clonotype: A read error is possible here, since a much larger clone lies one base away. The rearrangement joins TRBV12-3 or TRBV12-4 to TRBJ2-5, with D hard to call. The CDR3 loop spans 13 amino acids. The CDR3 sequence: CASGFYRAETQYF. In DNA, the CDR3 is TGTGCCAGCGGTTTTTATCGGGCGGAGACCCAGTACTTC.

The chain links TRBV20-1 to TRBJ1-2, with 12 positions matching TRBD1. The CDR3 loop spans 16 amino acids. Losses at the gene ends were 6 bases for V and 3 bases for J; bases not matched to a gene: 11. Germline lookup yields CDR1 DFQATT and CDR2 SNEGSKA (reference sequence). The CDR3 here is CSATGGTGGKDYGYTF. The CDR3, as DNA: TGCAGTGCAACTGGGGGGACAGGGGGCAAGGACTATGGCTACACCTTC.

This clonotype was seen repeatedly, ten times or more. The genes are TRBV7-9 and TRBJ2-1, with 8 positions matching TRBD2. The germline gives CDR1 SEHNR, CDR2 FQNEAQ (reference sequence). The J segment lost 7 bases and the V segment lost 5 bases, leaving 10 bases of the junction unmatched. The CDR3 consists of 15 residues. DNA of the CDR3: TGTGCCAGCAGCAAGGGACTAGTCGGGGTGAATGAGCAGTTCTTC. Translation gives CASSKGLVGVNEQFF.

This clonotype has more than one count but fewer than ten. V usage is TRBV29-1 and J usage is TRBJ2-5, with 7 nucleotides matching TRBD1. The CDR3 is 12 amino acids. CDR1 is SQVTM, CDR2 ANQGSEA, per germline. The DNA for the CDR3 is TGCAGTGGAAGGACAGGAAAAGAGACCCAGTACTTC. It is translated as CSGRTGKETQYF.

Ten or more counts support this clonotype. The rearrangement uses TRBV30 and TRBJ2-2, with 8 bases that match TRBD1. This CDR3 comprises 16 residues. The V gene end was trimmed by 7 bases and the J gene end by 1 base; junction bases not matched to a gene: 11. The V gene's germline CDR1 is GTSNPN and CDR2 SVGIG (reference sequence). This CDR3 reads CASQHPGTGNTGELFF. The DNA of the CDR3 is TGTGCCTCCCAGCATCCCGGGACAGGGAACACCGGGGAGCTGTTTTTT.

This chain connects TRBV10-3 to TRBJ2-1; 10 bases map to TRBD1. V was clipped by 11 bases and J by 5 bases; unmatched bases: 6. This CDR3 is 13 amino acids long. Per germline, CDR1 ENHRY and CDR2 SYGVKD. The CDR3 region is CAVRTGGNNEQFF. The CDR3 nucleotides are TGTGCCGTGAGGACAGGGGGGAACAATGAGCAGTTCTTC.

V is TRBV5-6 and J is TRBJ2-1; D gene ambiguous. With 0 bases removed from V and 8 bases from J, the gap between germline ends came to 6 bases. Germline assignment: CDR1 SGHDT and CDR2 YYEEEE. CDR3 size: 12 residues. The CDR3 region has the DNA TGTGCCAGCAGCTTGGGACAACATGAGCAGTTCTTC. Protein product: CASSLGQHEQFF.

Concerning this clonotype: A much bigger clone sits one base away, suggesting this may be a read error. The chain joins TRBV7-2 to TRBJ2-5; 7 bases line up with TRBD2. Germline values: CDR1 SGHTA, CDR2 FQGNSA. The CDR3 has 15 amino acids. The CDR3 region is CASSLAGGGPGTQHF. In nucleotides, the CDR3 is TGTGCCAGCAGCTTAGCTGGGGGAGGGCCGGGAACCCAGCACTTC.

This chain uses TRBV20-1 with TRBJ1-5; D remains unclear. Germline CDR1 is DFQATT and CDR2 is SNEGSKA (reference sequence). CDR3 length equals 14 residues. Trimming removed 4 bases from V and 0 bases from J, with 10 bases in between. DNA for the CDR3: TGCAGTGCTATAGACGGGCCTAGCAATCAGCCCCAGCATTTT. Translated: CSAIDGPSNQPQHF.

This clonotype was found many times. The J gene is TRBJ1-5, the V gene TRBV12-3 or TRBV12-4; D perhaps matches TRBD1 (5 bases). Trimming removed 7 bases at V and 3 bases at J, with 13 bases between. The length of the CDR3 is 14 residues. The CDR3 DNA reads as TGTGCCAGCAAATTTGACAGCCTCAATCAGCCCCAGCATTTT. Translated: CASKFDSLNQPQHF.

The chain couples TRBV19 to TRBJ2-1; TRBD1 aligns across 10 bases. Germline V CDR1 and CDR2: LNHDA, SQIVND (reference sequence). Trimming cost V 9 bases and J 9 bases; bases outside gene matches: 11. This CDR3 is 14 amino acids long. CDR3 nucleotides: TGTGCCAGCCGTCCCGACAGGGGGCTAAGTGAGCAGTTCTTC. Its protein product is CASRPDRGLSEQFF.

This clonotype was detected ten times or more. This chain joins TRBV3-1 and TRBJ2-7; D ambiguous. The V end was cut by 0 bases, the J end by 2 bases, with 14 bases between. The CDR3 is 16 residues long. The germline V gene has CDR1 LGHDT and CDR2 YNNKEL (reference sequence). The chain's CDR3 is CASSQDSGGRPYEQYF. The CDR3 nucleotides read TGTGCCAGCAGCCAAGATTCGGGTGGCAGACCCTACGAGCAGTACTTC.

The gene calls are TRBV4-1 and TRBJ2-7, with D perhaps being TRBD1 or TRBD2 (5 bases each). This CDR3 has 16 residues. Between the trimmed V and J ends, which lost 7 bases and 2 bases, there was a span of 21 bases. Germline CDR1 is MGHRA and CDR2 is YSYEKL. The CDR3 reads CASNPTIGDETYEQYF. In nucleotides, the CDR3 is TGCGCCAGCAACCCTACCATCGGGGACGAGACCTACGAGCAGTACTTC.

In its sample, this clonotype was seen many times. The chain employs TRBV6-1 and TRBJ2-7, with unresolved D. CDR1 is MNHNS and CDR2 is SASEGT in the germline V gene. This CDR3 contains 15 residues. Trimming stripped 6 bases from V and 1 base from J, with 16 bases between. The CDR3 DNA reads TGTGCCAGCAGGCACAGCCAATCGCCGTCCTACGAGCAGTACTTC. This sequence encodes CASRHSQSPSYEQYF.

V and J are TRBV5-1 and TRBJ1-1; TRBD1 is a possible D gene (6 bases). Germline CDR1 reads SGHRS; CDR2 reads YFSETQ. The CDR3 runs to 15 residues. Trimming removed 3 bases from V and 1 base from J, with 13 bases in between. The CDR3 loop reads CASSWTGHSNTEAFF. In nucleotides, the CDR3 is TGCGCCAGCAGCTGGACGGGACATTCGAACACTGAAGCTTTCTTT.

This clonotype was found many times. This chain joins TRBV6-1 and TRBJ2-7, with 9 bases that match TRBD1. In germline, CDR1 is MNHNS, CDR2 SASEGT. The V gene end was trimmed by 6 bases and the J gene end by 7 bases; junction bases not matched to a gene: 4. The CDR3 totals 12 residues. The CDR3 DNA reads TGTGCCAGCAGACAGGGGGCAGGAGAGCAGTACTTC. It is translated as CASRQGAGEQYF.

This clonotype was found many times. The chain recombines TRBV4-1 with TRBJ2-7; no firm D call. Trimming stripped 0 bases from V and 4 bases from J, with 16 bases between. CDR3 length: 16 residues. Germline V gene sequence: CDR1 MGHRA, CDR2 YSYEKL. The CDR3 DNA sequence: TGCGCCAGCAGCCAAGAAAAACGTGGCTGGGGATACGAGCAGTACTTC. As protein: CASSQEKRGWGYEQYF.

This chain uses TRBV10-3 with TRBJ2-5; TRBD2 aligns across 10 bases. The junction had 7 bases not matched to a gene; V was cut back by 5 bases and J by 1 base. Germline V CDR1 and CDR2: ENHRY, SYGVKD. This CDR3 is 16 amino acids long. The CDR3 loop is CAISKAGGPSQETQYF. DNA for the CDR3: TGTGCCATCAGTAAAGCGGGAGGGCCTTCCCAAGAGACCCAGTACTTC.

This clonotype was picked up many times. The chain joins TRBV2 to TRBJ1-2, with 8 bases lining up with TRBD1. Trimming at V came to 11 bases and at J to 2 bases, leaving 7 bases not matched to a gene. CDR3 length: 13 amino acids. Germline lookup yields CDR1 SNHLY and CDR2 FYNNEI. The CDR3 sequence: CAGGQDGNYGYTF. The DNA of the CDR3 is TGTGCCGGGGGACAGGATGGGAACTATGGCTACACCTTC. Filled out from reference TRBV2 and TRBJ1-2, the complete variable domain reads EPEVTQTPSHQVTQMGQEVILRCVPISNHLYFYWYRQILGQKVEFLVSFYNNEISEKSEIFDDQFSVERPDGSNFTLKIRSTKLEDSAMYFCAGGQDGNYGYTFGSGTRLTVV.

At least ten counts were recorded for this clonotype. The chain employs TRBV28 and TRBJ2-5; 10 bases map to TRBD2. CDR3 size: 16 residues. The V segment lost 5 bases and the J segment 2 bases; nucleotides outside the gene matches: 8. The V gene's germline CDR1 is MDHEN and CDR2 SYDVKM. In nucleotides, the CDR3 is TGTGCCAGCAGTACTCAACTAGCGGGGCTACAAGAGACCCAGTACTTC. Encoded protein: CASSTQLAGLQETQYF.

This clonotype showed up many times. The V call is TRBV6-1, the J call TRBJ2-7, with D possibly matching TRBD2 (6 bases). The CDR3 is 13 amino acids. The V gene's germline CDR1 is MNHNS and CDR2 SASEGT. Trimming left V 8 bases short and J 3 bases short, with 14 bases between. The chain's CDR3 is CASFEAGSYEQYF. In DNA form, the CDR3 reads TGTGCCAGCTTTGAAGCCGGGAGCTACGAGCAGTACTTC.

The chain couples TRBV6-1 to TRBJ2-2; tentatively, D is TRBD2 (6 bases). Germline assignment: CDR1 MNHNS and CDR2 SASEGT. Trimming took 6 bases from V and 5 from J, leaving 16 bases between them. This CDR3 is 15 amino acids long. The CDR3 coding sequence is TGTGCCAGCAGCTCCACTAGCCGAAAAACCGGGGAGCTGTTTTTT. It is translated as CASSSTSRKTGELFF.

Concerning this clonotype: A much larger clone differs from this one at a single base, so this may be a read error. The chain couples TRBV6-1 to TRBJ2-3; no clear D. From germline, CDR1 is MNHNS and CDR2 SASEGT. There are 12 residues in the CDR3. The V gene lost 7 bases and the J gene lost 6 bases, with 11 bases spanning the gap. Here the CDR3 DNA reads TGTGCCAGCAACGATAAGAGGGATACGCAGTATTTT. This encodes CASNDKRDTQYF.

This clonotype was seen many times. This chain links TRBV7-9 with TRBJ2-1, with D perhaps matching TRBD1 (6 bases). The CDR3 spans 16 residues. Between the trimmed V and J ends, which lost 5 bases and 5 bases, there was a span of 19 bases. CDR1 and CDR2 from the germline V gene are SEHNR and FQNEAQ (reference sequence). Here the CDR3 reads CASSQTGGTPNNEQFF. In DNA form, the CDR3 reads TGTGCCAGCAGCCAAACTGGGGGCACGCCGAACAATGAGCAGTTCTTC.

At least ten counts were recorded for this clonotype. The CDR3 DNA sequence: TGTGCCAGCAGCCAAGATTGGAGGGGACGCGATGGCTACACCTTC. Encoded protein: CASSQDWRGRDGYTF. The chain couples TRBV3-1 to TRBJ1-2; the D gene is possibly TRBD1 (5 bases). Looked up from germline, CDR1 is LGHDT and CDR2 is YNNKEL (reference sequence). The CDR3 extends over 15 amino acids. V shed 0 bases and J shed 6 bases, with 14 bases lying between them.

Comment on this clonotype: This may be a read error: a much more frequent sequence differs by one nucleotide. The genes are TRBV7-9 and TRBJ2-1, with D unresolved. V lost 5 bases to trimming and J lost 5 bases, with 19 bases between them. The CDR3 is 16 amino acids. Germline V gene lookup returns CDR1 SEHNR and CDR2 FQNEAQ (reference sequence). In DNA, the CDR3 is TGTGCCAGCAGCCCCCGGGCAGGTGTGACCCACAATGAGCAGTTCTTC. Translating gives CASSPRAGVTHNEQFF.